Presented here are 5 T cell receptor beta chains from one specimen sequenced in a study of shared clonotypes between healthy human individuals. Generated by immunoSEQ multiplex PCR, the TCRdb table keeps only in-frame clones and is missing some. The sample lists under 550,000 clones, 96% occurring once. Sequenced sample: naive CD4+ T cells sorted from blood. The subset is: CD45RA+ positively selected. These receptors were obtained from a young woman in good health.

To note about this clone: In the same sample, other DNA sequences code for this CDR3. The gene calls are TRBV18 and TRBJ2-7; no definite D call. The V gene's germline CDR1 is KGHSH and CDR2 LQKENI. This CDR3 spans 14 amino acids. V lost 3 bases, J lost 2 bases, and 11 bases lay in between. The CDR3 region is CASSPRTETYEQYF. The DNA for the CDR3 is TGTGCCAGCTCACCCCGGACCGAAACCTACGAGCAGTACTTC.

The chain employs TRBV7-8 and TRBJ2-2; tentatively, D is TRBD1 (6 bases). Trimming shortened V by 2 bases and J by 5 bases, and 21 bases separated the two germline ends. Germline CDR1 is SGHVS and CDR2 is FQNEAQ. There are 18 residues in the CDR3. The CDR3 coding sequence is TGTGCCAGCAGCTTACCCAAATCTCTACAGGGAGTAACCGGGGAGCTGTTTTTT. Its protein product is CASSLPKSLQGVTGELFF.

The CDR3 here is CASSIRGGPYNEQFF. The CDR3 DNA reads as TGTGCCAGTAGTATCCGGGGAGGGCCCTACAATGAGCAGTTCTTC. The gene calls are TRBV19 and TRBJ2-1, with TRBD2 matching 7 bases. The ends lost 3 bases at V and 2 bases at J; junction bases unmatched: 4. Germline loops: CDR1 LNHDA, CDR2 SQIVND (reference sequence). The CDR3 spans 15 residues.

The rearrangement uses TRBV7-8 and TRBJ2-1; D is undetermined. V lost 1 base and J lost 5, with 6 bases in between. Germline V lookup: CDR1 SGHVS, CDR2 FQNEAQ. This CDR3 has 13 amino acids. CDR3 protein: CASSLDLNNEQFF. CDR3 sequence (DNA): TGTGCCAGCAGCTTAGATTTGAACAATGAGCAGTTCTTC.

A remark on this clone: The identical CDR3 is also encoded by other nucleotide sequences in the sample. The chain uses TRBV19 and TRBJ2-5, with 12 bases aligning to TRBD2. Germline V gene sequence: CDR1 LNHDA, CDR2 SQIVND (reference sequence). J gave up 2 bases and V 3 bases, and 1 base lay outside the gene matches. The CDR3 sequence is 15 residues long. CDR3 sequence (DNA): TGTGCCAGTAGTATCCTAGCGGGAGGGCAAGAGACCCAGTACTTC. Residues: CASSILAGGQETQYF.